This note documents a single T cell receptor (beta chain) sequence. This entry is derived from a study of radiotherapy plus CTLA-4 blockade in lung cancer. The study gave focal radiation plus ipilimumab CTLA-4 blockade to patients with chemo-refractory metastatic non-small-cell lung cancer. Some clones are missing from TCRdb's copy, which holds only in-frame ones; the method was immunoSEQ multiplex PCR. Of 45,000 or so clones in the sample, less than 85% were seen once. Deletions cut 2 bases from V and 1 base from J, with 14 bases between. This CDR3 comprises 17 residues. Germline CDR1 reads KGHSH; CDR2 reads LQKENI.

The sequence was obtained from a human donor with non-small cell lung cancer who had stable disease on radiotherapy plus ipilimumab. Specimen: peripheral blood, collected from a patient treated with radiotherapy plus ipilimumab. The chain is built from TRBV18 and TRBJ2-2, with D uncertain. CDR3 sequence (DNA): TGTGCCAGCTCACCATTTTCCCGGCTAGGGAACACCGGGGAGCTGTTTTTT. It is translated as CASSPFSRLGNTGELFF.